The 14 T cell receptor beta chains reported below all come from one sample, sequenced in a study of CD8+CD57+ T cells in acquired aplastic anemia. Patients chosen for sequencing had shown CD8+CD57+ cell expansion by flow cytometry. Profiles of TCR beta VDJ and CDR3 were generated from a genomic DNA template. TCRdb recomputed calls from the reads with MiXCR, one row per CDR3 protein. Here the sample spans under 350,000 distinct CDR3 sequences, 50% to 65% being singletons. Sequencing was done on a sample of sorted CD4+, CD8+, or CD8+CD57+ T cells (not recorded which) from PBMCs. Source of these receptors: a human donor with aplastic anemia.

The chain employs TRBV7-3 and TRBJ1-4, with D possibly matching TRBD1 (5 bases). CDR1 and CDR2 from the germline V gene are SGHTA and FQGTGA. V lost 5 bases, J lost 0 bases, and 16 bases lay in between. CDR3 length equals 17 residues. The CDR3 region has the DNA TGTGCCAGCAGCCCCCCCCGCGGGGCCGCAACTAATGAAAAACTGTTTTTT. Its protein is CASSPPRGAATNEKLFF.

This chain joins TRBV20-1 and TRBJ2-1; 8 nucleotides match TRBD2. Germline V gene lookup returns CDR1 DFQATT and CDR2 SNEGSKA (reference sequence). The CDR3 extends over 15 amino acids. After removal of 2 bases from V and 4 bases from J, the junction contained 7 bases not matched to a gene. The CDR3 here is CSARTPGGDYNEQFF. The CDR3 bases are TGCAGTGCTAGAACACCGGGGGGGGATTACAATGAGCAGTTCTTC.

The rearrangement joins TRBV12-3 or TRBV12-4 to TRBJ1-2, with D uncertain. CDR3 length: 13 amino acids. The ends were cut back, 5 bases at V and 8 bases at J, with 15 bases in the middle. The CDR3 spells CASSPYFDKGYTF. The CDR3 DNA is TGTGCCAGCAGTCCGTACTTCGACAAGGGCTACACCTTC.

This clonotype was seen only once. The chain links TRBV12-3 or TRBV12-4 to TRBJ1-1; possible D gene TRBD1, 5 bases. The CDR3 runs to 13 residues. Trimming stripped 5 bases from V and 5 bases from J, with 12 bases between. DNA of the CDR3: TGTGCCAGCAGTGAAAGCAAGGGGACTGAAGCTTTCTTT. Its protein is CASSESKGTEAFF.

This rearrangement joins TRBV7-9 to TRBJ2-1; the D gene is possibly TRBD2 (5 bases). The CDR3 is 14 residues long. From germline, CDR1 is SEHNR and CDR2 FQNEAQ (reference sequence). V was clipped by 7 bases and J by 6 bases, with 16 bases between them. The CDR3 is CASKALGVPNEQFF. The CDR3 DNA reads TGTGCCAGCAAGGCCCTCGGGGTCCCCAATGAGCAGTTCTTC.

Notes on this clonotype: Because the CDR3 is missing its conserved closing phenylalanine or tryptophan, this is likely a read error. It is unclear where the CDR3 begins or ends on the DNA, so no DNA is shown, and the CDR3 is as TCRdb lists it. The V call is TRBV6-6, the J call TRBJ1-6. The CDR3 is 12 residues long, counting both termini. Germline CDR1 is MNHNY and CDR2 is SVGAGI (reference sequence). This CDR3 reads CASSYSGGGLAG.

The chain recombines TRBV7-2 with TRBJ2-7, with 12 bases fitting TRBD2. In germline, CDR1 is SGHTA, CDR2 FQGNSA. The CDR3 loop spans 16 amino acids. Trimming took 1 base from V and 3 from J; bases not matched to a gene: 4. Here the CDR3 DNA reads TGTGCCAGCAGCTTAGGACTAGCGGGAGACTTCTACGAGCAGTACTTC. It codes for CASSLGLAGDFYEQYF.

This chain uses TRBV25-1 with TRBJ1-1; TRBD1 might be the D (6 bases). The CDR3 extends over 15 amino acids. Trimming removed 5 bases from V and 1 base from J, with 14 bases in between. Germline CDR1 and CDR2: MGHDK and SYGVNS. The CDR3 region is CASSPPGQRNTEAFF. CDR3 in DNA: TGTGCCAGCAGTCCGCCGGGACAAAGGAACACTGAAGCTTTCTTT.

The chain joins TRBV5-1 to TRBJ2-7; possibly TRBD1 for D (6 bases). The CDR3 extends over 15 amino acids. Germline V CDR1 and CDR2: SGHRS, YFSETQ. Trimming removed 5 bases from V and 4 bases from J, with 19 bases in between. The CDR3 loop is CASSLHPGAIYEQYF. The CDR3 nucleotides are TGCGCCAGCAGTTTACATCCAGGGGCTATTTACGAGCAGTACTTC.

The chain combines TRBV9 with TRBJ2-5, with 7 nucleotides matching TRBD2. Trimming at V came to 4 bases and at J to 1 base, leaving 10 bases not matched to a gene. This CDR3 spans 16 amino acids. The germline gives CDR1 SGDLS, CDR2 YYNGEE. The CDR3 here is CASSSGSRTSQETQYF. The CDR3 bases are TGTGCCAGCAGCTCGGGGAGTCGGACTAGCCAAGAGACCCAGTACTTC.

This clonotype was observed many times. CDR3 coding DNA: TGTGCCAGCAGCTCGACTAGCGGGGGGGCCGATCTGATCATTCAGTACTTC. Translated, it gives CASSSTSGGADLIIQYF. The chain carries TRBV11-2 and TRBJ2-4, with 14 bases that match TRBD2. This CDR3 contains 17 residues. Unmatched junction bases numbered 11, after V lost 4 bases and J lost 9 bases. Germline V gene data show CDR1 as SGHAT and CDR2 as FQNNGV.

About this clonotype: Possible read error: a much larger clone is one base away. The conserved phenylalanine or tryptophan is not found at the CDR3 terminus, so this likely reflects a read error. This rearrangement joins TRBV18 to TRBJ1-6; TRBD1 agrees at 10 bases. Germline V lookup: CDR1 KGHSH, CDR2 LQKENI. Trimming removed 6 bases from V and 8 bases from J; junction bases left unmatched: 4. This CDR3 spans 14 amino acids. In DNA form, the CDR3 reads TGTGCCAGCTCGTCCGGGACAGGGGATTCACCCCTCCACTTG. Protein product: CASSSGTGDSPLHL.

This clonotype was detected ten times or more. In nucleotides, the CDR3 is TGTGCCAGCAGCCCAGCCCTAGCGGGGGGGCTCCAAGAGACCCAGTACTTC. Amino acid sequence: CASSPALAGGLQETQYF. The J gene is TRBJ2-5, the V gene TRBV3-1, with 12 bases fitting TRBD2. After removal of 4 bases from V and 1 base from J, the junction contained 7 bases not matched to a gene. The CDR3 is 17 residues long. Looked up from germline, CDR1 is LGHDT and CDR2 is YNNKEL (reference sequence).

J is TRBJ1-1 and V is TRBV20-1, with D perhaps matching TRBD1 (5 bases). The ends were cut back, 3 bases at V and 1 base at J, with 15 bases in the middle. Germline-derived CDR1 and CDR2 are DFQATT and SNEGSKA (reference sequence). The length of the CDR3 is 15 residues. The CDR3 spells CSASPDGGANTEAFF. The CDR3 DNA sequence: TGCAGTGCTAGCCCGGACGGGGGTGCGAACACTGAAGCTTTCTTT.